This TCR beta chain was sequenced for a study of blood T cell repertoires in COVID-19. For the study at large: Samples came from the United States, Italy and Spain, spanning acute and convalescent COVID-19.

This CDR3 contains 13 residues. In the original analysis: The authors estimated nucleated cell counts from reference gene primer amplification. Profiling relied on immunoSEQ multiplex PCR, and the TCRdb table lists in-frame clones only, not all of them. V, J and clone size are those of that table, while D and trimming were read from the DNA. The profile covers roughly 200,000 clones, with roughly 83% appearing a single time and 4.5% to 7% taken by the ten largest. Specimen: PBMCs or T cells enriched from blood (not recorded which). The sequence was collected from a middle-aged man with acute COVID-19. The chain recombines TRBV21-1 with TRBJ2-5; the table's TRBD2 call for D was not verified on the DNA. TRBV21-1 is given as a pseudogene. CDR3 amino acids: CASNREDQETQYF. The CDR3 nucleotides read TGTGCCAGCAACCGGGAGGACCAAGAGACCCAGTACTTC.